This entry lists 29 T cell receptor beta chains sequenced from one sample in a study of cytomegalovirus exposure and HLA in healthy donors (dated by TCRdb to about 2017). The protocol used for the library was the immunoSEQ multiplex PCR assay. A mixture of 60 forward primers for TCR Vbeta segments and 13 reverse primers for TCR Jbeta segments was used in the multiplex PCR. TCRdb carries this immuneACCESS record with in-frame sequences only. Its versions omit some clonotypes, under half of them owing to an unresolved V gene in the studies checked, with the rest unexplained. The sample table lists about 110,000 clones, 65% to 80% of them with a count of one. The ten largest make up roughly 4.4% of the sample. The material sequenced was PBMCs. These TCRs come from a man aged 30 to 45 in good health and CMV-seropositive.

This clone showed up just a few times. This chain joins TRBV7-8 and TRBJ2-1, with 7 bases lining up with TRBD2. Germline CDR1 and CDR2: SGHVS and FQNEAQ. CDR3 length equals 14 residues. V dropped 2 bases and J dropped 5; count of bases not matched to a gene: 3. As DNA, the CDR3 is TGTGCCAGCAGCTTACCGGGGGGTAACAATGAGCAGTTCTTC. Translation gives CASSLPGGNNEQFF. The whole variable domain, remainder taken from reference TRBV7-8 and TRBJ2-1, is GAGVSQSPRYKVAKRGQDVALRCDPISGHVSLFWYQQALGQGPEFLTYFQNEAQLDKSGLPSDRFFAERPEGSVSTLKIQRTQQEDSAVYLCASSLPGGNNEQFFGPGTRLTVL.

V is TRBV7-9 and J is TRBJ2-7, with 11 bases fitting TRBD1. Losses at the gene ends were 5 bases for V and 6 bases for J; bases not matched to a gene: 9. The CDR3 is 15 amino acids. Germline V gene data show CDR1 as SEHNR and CDR2 as FQNEAQ (reference sequence). In DNA, the CDR3 is TGTGCCAGCAGCCCGCTCTGGACAGGGGGCTCCGAGCAGTACTTC. It is translated as CASSPLWTGGSEQYF.

This clone was seen once. The J gene is TRBJ1-1, the V gene TRBV11-2; the match to TRBD1 covers 9 bases. This CDR3 is 15 amino acids long. V dropped 3 bases and J dropped 5; count of bases not matched to a gene: 7. Looked up from germline, CDR1 is SGHAT and CDR2 is FQNNGV. CDR3 coding DNA: TGTGCCAGCAGCTTTTACAGGGGGCGCGGGACTGAAGCTTTCTTT. It yields the protein CASSFYRGRGTEAFF. Full variable domain (missing parts from reference TRBV11-2 and TRBJ1-1): EAGVAQSPRYKIIEKRQSVAFWCNPISGHATLYWYQQILGQGPKLLIQFQNNGVVDDSQLPKDRFSAERLKGVDSTLKIQPAKLEDSAVYLCASSFYRGRGTEAFFGQGTRLTVV.

As regards this clone: Relative to the germline gene, one junction end is altered; a read error may explain this. The V and J genes are TRBV19 and TRBJ1-6; the match to TRBD1 covers 10 bases. This CDR3 spans 14 amino acids. Germline values: CDR1 LNHDA, CDR2 SQIVND (reference sequence). Written as DNA, the CDR3 is TGTGCCAGTAGTACGGGACAGGGGTTGTCACCCCCCCACTTT. Its translation is CASSTGQGLSPPHF.

The chain couples TRBV7-6 to TRBJ1-1, with 9 nucleotides matching TRBD1. There are 15 residues in the CDR3. V was pared by 4 bases and J by 6 bases, with 9 bases of the junction left unmatched. Germline loops: CDR1 SGHVS, CDR2 FNYEAQ. The CDR3 DNA reads as TGTGCCAGCAGCTCTCTTGGGACAGGGAGGGCTGAAGCTTTCTTT. This translates into CASSSLGTGRAEAFF.

The V gene is TRBV29-1, the J gene TRBJ1-1; TRBD1 is a possible D gene (5 bases). V lost 7 bases, J lost 0 bases, and 9 bases lay in between. Looked up from germline, CDR1 is SQVTM and CDR2 is ANQGSEA. CDR3 length: 12 residues. The CDR3 region is CSGRQLNTEAFF. The CDR3 DNA reads as TGCAGCGGGAGACAGCTGAACACTGAAGCTTTCTTT.

Details on this clone: At one of its ends the junction is not consistent with the germline gene, which may arise from a read error. This chain uses TRBV5-4 with TRBJ1-2; 7 positions agree with TRBD1. There are 15 residues in the CDR3. Germline CDR1 SGHNT, CDR2 YYREEE (reference sequence). CDR3 coding DNA: TGTGCCAGCAGCTTGGAGGGACAGAAACTCTATGGCTACCCCTTC. Its protein is CASSLEGQKLYGYPF.

V usage is TRBV7-7 and J usage is TRBJ2-7; D gene uncertain. The V end was cut by 5 bases, the J end by 1 base, with 12 bases between. This CDR3 comprises 14 residues. The germline V gene encodes CDR1 SSHAT and CDR2 FNYEAQ (reference sequence). As DNA, the CDR3 is TGTGCCAGCAGCCCCCGATCGGGTTCCTACGAGCAGTACTTC. It is translated as CASSPRSGSYEQYF.

V and J are TRBV5-1 and TRBJ1-2, with 9 bases aligning to TRBD1. There are 15 residues in the CDR3. Trimming removed 2 bases from V and 4 bases from J; junction bases left unmatched: 6. Germline lookup yields CDR1 SGHRS and CDR2 YFSETQ. The CDR3 DNA reads as TGCGCCAGCAGCTTTACGGACAGGGGTAGCTATGGCTACACCTTC. Translating gives CASSFTDRGSYGYTF. The full variable domain, with the rest looked up from reference TRBV5-1 and TRBJ1-2, is KAGVTQTPRYLIKTRGQQVTLSCSPISGHRSVSWYQQTPGQGLQFLFEYFSETQRNKGNFPGRFSGRQFSNSRSEMNVSTLELGDSALYLCASSFTDRGSYGYTFGSGTRLTVV.

This chain links TRBV4-1 with TRBJ2-7; 10 nucleotides agree with TRBD1. This CDR3 comprises 14 residues. CDR1 is MGHRA and CDR2 is YSYEKL in the germline V gene. Unmatched junction bases numbered 6, after V lost 4 bases and J lost 6 bases. The CDR3 region has the DNA TGCGCCAGCAGCCTGGGACAGGGGACCACCGAGCAGTACTTC. Translating gives CASSLGQGTTEQYF.

A remark on this clone: Mismatch with germline at one junction end may stem from a read error. CDR3 amino acids: CAGSPGGTGARHEQYF. In DNA form, the CDR3 reads TGTGCCGGCAGCCCGGGGGGGACAGGGGCGCGCCACGAGCAGTACTTC. V is TRBV7-3 and J is TRBJ2-7, with 10 nucleotides matching TRBD1. CDR3 length: 16 residues. Germline V gives CDR1 SGHTA, CDR2 FQGTGA. Combining the CDR3 with reference TRBV7-3 and TRBJ2-7 gives the whole variable domain GAGVSQTPSNKVTEKGKYVELRCDPISGHTALYWYRQSLGQGPEFLIYFQGTGAADDSGLPNDRFFAVRPEGSVSTLKIQRTERGDSAVYLCAGSPGGTGARHEQYFGPGTRLTVT.

This chain joins TRBV5-1 and TRBJ1-1; D gene uncertain. The germline V gene encodes CDR1 SGHRS and CDR2 YFSETQ. The CDR3 has 14 amino acids. Trimming took 4 bases from V and 0 from J, leaving 10 bases between them. The CDR3 DNA sequence: TGCGCCAGCAGCGTGGACGGTCTGAACACTGAAGCTTTCTTT. Protein product: CASSVDGLNTEAFF. Filled out from reference TRBV5-1 and TRBJ1-1, the complete variable domain reads KAGVTQTPRYLIKTRGQQVTLSCSPISGHRSVSWYQQTPGQGLQFLFEYFSETQRNKGNFPGRFSGRQFSNSRSEMNVSTLELGDSALYLCASSVDGLNTEAFFGQGTRLTVV.

The chain joins TRBV2 to TRBJ1-1; the match to TRBD1 covers 7 bases. Germline-derived CDR1 and CDR2 are SNHLY and FYNNEI. CDR3 length equals 14 residues. Losses at the gene ends were 2 bases for V and 2 bases for J; bases not matched to a gene: 2. The CDR3 sequence is CASSERGGNTEAFF. CDR3 bases: TGTGCCAGCAGTGAACGAGGGGGCAACACTGAAGCTTTCTTT.

The chain combines TRBV7-2 with TRBJ2-7, with TRBD1 identical over 8 bases. The junction had 5 bases not matched to a gene; V was cut back by 3 bases and J by 1 base. The CDR3 extends over 15 amino acids. Germline V CDR1 and CDR2: SGHTA, FQGNSA. The CDR3 loop reads CASSLDRDGSYEQYF. CDR3 bases: TGTGCCAGCAGCTTGGACAGGGATGGGTCCTACGAGCAGTACTTC.

This clone was counted a single time. The chain links TRBV7-9 to TRBJ2-1, with unresolved D. Germline lookup yields CDR1 SEHNR and CDR2 FQNEAQ (reference sequence). This CDR3 spans 14 amino acids. The V gene lost 5 bases and the J gene lost 2 bases, with 10 bases spanning the gap. CDR3 amino acids: CASSPVGAYNEQFF. The DNA for the CDR3 is TGTGCCAGCAGCCCAGTCGGAGCCTACAATGAGCAGTTCTTC.

This clone was seen a single time. This chain links TRBV30 with TRBJ1-6; 7 nucleotides agree with TRBD1. Per the germline V gene, CDR1 is GTSNPN and CDR2 is SVGIG (reference sequence). The junction had 9 bases not matched to a gene; V was cut back by 5 bases and J by 14 bases. The CDR3 is 12 amino acids. The CDR3 DNA is TGTGCCTGGGACAGGGCTATCGGGTCCCTCCACTTT. Its protein is CAWDRAIGSLHF.

The chain joins TRBV5-6 to TRBJ1-6, with a weak D call TRBD1 (5 bases). Trimming pared 4 bases from V and 8 bases from J, leaving 16 bases between. Germline V lookup: CDR1 SGHDT, CDR2 YYEEEE. The CDR3 consists of 15 residues. In DNA, the CDR3 is TGTGCCAGCAGCCCGAACAGGCGCGGAGATTCACCCCTCCACTTT. This translates into CASSPNRRGDSPLHF.

The chain joins TRBV5-1 to TRBJ1-4; 7 positions agree with TRBD1. Germline CDR1 reads SGHRS; CDR2 reads YFSETQ. The V and J ends lost 4 bases and 4 bases, in that order; junction bases with no gene match: 7. CDR3 length equals 15 residues. The CDR3 region is CASSQGTDFNEKLFF. The CDR3 DNA reads as TGCGCCAGCAGCCAGGGGACAGATTTTAATGAAAAACTGTTTTTT.

V and J are TRBV28 and TRBJ1-1; D remains ambiguous. CDR1 is MDHEN, CDR2 SYDVKM, per germline. Trimming shortened V by 4 bases and J by 7 bases, and 7 bases separated the two germline ends. The CDR3 contains 11 residues. CDR3 loop: CASSSRYEAFF. CDR3 nucleotides: TGTGCCAGCAGTTCCAGGTATGAAGCTTTCTTT.

This clone appeared a single time. This chain joins TRBV19 and TRBJ2-7, with 8 bases that match TRBD1. This CDR3 has 12 residues. The V segment lost 5 bases and the J segment 6 bases; nucleotides outside the gene matches: 3. The V gene's germline CDR1 is LNHDA and CDR2 SQIVND (reference sequence). The chain's CDR3 is CASSAGGREQYF. CDR3 in DNA: TGTGCCAGTAGTGCAGGGGGCCGCGAGCAGTACTTC. The full variable domain, with the rest looked up from reference TRBV19 and TRBJ2-7, is DGGITQSPKYLFRKEGQNVTLSCEQNLNHDAMYWYRQDPGQGLRLIYYSQIVNDFQKGDIAEGYSVSREKKESFPLTVTSAQKNPTAFYLCASSAGGREQYFGPGTRLTVT.

This clone was detected only a few times. The chain joins TRBV5-6 to TRBJ1-6, with no clear D. CDR1 and CDR2 (germline): SGHDT, YYEEEE. The V and J ends lost 3 bases and 0 bases respectively, with 10 bases between them. This CDR3 comprises 16 residues. In DNA form, the CDR3 reads TGTGCCAGCAGCTCGATTACAGTCTCCTATAATTCACCCCTCCACTTT. Encoded protein: CASSSITVSYNSPLHF.

This chain links TRBV6-1 with TRBJ1-5, with D perhaps matching TRBD1 (6 bases). Germline CDR1 is MNHNS and CDR2 is SASEGT. V shed 10 bases and J shed 3 bases, with 16 bases lying between them. The CDR3 loop spans 14 amino acids. The CDR3 region is CATNDRNINQPQHF. In DNA, the CDR3 is TGTGCCACCAACGACAGGAATATCAATCAGCCCCAGCATTTT.

The chain has TRBV9 and TRBJ2-3; D gene uncertain. Between the trimmed V and J ends, which lost 0 bases and 2 bases, there was a span of 7 bases. There are 14 residues in the CDR3. Looked up from germline, CDR1 is SGDLS and CDR2 is YYNGEE. The CDR3 loop is CASSVAVITDTQYF. The CDR3, as DNA: TGTGCCAGCAGCGTAGCAGTTATCACAGATACGCAGTATTTT.

The chain links TRBV6-1 to TRBJ1-3; 10 nucleotides line up with TRBD1. The V gene end was trimmed by 6 bases and the J gene end by 0 bases; junction bases not matched to a gene: 2. Germline V gene sequence: CDR1 MNHNS, CDR2 SASEGT. The CDR3 consists of 15 residues. Here the CDR3 reads CASSRTGGSGNTIYF. As DNA, the CDR3 is TGTGCCAGCAGCCGGACAGGGGGCTCTGGAAACACCATATATTTT.

V and J are TRBV5-1 and TRBJ2-7, with 10 positions matching TRBD2. Losses at the gene ends were 0 bases for V and 2 bases for J; bases not matched to a gene: 2. The CDR3 is made up of 15 amino acids. Germline loops: CDR1 SGHRS, CDR2 YFSETQ. The CDR3 region has the DNA TGCGCCAGCAGCTTGGCTAGCGGGGGAACCTACGAGCAGTACTTC. Amino acid sequence: CASSLASGGTYEQYF.

This chain connects TRBV28 to TRBJ1-1; 11 bases map to TRBD1. Unmatched junction bases numbered 7, after V lost 6 bases and J lost 10 bases. The CDR3 is made up of 13 amino acids. CDR1 and CDR2 from the germline V gene are MDHEN and SYDVKM. The CDR3 sequence: CASRDRGLRVAFF. The CDR3 region has the DNA TGTGCCAGCAGGGACAGGGGGCTCCGGGTAGCTTTCTTT.

The rearrangement uses TRBV2 and TRBJ1-2; D uncertain. The CDR3 is made up of 12 amino acids. In germline, CDR1 is SNHLY, CDR2 FYNNEI. V gave up 3 bases and J gave up 8 bases, with 10 bases separating them. For the CDR3, the DNA is TGTGCCAGCAGTGAGGGTAGAGGCGGCTACACCTTC. Translated: CASSEGRGGYTF.

This clone appeared a few times. The chain links TRBV9 to TRBJ2-1; 7 bases are a match to TRBD1. The CDR3 is 15 residues long. The germline gives CDR1 SGDLS, CDR2 YYNGEE. After removal of 5 bases from V and 6 bases from J, the junction contained 11 bases not matched to a gene. CDR3 bases: TGTGCCAGCAGTCCCTGGGGACAGATTACCAATGAGCAGTTCTTC. Protein sequence: CASSPWGQITNEQFF.

This clone was seen more than once but under ten times. The J gene is TRBJ1-5, the V gene TRBV4-3, with D hard to call. Germline V gives CDR1 LGHNA, CDR2 YSLEER. V lost 4 bases and J lost 5, with 9 bases in between. The CDR3 length is 13 residues. As DNA, the CDR3 is TGCGCCAGCAGCCCCGGGCGGGATCAGCCCCAGCATTTT. It encodes CASSPGRDQPQHF.